The 8 T cell receptor beta chains below come from one sample, sequenced in a study of cytomegalovirus exposure and HLA in healthy donors. Use of 60 Vbeta and 13 Jbeta primers characterized the PCR. TCRdb's copy holds only in-frame clones and misses some; the assay was immunoSEQ multiplex PCR. The sample includes roughly 140,000 clones, 80% of them seen just once. The sequenced sample consisted of PBMCs. The receptor source for this set is a female donor in good health and CMV-seronegative.

A remark on this clone: The same CDR3 can be traced to other DNA sequences in this sample. The V gene is TRBV2, the J gene TRBJ1-5, with no clear D. Germline loops: CDR1 SNHLY, CDR2 FYNNEI. The CDR3 is made up of 13 amino acids. Trimming removed 4 bases from V and 4 bases from J, with 8 bases in between. The chain's CDR3 is CASSGQFNQPQHF. The CDR3 DNA is TGTGCCAGCAGTGGTCAGTTTAATCAGCCCCAGCATTTT.

There are a few counts of this clone. V is TRBV7-2 and J is TRBJ1-1; D is perhaps TRBD1 (5 bases). The V gene lost 8 bases and the J gene lost 1 base, with 11 bases spanning the gap. Germline assignment: CDR1 SGHTA and CDR2 FQGNSA. The CDR3 spans 13 residues. CDR3 in DNA: TGTGCCAGCGCCGGACAACGGAACACTGAAGCTTTCTTT. Protein: CASAGQRNTEAFF.

This clone occurred a few times. This chain uses TRBV2 with TRBJ2-3, with 12 bases aligning to TRBD2. The ends lost 4 bases at V and 3 bases at J; junction bases unmatched: 5. Germline CDR1 is SNHLY and CDR2 is FYNNEI. The CDR3 covers 16 residues. The DNA for the CDR3 is TGTGCCAGCAGTGGTCCTAGCGGGAGGGGGACAGATACGCAGTATTTT. Translated: CASSGPSGRGTDTQYF.

This clone was counted between two and nine times. The chain carries TRBV6-5 and TRBJ2-7, with a tentative D call TRBD1 (5 bases). Germline loops: CDR1 MNHEY, CDR2 SVGAGI. The CDR3 is 15 amino acids. With 0 bases removed from V and 2 bases from J, the gap between germline ends came to 11 bases. The CDR3 DNA sequence: TGTGCCAGCAGTTACTCGTCTGGGGCAACCTACGAGCAGTACTTC. As protein: CASSYSSGATYEQYF.

This clone was detected once. The V gene is TRBV4-2, the J gene TRBJ2-1; 15 bases line up with TRBD2. The trim removed 4 bases at V and 7 bases at J, leaving 5 bases unmatched. This CDR3 has 16 amino acids. Per the germline V gene, CDR1 is LGHNA and CDR2 is YNFKEQ. The CDR3 nucleotides read TGTGCCAGCAGCCTCCTCGGACTAGCGGGAGGGAATGAGCAGTTCTTC. This codes for CASSLLGLAGGNEQFF.

This clone came up once. The rearrangement uses TRBV21-1 and TRBJ1-5. TRBV21-1 is tagged as a pseudogene. The CDR3 runs 19 residues. The CDR3 protein is CASSARPDLDPYSNQPQHF. In nucleotides, the CDR3 is TGTGCCAGCAGCGCCCGGCCTGACCTAGATCCCTATAGCAATCAGCCCCAGCATTTT.

The chain couples TRBV29-1 to TRBJ1-1, with 7 bases identical to TRBD1. CDR3 size: 14 residues. The trim removed 7 bases at V and 1 base at J, leaving 9 bases unmatched. The germline V gene encodes CDR1 SQVTM and CDR2 ANQGSEA. The CDR3 sequence is CSADKGAWNTEAFF. DNA for the CDR3: TGCAGCGCCGACAAGGGGGCCTGGAACACTGAAGCTTTCTTT.

The chain is built from TRBV19 and TRBJ2-5; D might be TRBD2 (5 bases). The CDR3 spans 12 residues. Germline CDR1 reads LNHDA; CDR2 reads SQIVND (reference sequence). V shed 3 bases and J shed 5 bases, with 7 bases lying between them. The CDR3, as DNA: TGTGCCAGTAGTATGCGGGCTGAGACCCAGTACTTC. This encodes CASSMRAETQYF.